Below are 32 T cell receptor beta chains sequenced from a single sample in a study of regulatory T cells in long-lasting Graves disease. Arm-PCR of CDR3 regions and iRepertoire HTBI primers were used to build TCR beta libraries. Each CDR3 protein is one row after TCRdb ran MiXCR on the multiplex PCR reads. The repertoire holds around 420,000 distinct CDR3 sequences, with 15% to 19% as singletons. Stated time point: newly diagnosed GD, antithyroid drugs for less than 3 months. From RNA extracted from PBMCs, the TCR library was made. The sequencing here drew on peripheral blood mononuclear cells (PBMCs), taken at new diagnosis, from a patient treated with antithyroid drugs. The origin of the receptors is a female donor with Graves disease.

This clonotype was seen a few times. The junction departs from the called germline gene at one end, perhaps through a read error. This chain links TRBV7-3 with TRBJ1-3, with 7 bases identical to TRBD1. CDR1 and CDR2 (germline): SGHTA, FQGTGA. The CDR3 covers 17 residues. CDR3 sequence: CVSSLYPDRAGASTIYF. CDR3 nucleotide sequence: TGTGTCAGCAGCTTATACCCTGACAGGGCCGGGGCATCCACCATATATTTT.

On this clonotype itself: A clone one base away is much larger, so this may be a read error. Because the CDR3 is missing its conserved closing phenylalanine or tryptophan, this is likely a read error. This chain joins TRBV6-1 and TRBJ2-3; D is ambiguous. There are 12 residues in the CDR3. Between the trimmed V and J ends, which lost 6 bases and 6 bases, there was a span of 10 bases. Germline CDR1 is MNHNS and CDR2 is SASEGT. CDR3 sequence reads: CASSITPDTQYL. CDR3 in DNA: TGTGCCAGCAGCATTACCCCGGATACGCAGTATCTT.

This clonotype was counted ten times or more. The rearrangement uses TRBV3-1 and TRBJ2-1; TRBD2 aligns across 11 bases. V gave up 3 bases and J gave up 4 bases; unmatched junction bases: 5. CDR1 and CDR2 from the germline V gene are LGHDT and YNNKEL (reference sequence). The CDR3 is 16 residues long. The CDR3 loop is CASSQGLAGGYNEQFF. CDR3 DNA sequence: TGTGCCAGCAGCCAGGGTCTAGCGGGGGGTTACAATGAGCAGTTCTTC.

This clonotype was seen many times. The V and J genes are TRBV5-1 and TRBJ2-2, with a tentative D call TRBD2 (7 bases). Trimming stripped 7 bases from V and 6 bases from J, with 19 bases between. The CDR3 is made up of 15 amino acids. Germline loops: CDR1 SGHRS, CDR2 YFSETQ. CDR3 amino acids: CASGGRGAIAGELFF. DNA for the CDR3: TGCGCCAGCGGAGGTCGGGGGGCGATCGCCGGGGAGCTGTTTTTT.

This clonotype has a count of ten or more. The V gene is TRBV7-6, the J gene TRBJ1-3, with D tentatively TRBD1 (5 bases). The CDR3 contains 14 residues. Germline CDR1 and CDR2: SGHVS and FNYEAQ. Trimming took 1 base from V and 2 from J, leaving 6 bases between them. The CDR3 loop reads CASSLGTTGNTIYF. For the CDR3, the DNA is TGTGCCAGCAGCTTAGGGACAACTGGAAACACCATATATTTT.

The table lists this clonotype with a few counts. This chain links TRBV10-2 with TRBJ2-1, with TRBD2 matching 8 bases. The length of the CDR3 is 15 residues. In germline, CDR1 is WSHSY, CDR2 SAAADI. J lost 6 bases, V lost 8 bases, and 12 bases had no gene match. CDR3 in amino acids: CASSLSRGTSNEQFF. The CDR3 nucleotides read TGCGCCAGCTCTCTGAGTCGTGGGACTAGCAATGAGCAGTTCTTC.

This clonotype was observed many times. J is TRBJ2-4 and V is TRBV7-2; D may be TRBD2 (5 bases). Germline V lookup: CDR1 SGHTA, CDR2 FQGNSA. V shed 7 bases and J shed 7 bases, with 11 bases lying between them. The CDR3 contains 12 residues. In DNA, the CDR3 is TGTGCCAGCACCCTTACGGGGAACATTCAGTACTTC. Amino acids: CASTLTGNIQYF.

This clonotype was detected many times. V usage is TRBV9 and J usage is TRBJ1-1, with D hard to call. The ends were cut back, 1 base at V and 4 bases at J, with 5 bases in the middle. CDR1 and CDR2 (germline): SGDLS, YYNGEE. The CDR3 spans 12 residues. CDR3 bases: TGTGCCAGCAGCGTAATCAGCACTGAAGCTTTCTTT. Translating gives CASSVISTEAFF.

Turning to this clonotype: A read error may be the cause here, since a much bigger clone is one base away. DNA of the CDR3: TGTGCCAGCGGGACACGACGACAAGAGACCCAGTACTTC. Translated: CASGTRRQETQYF. This rearrangement joins TRBV28 to TRBJ2-5; D possibly corresponds to TRBD1 (6 bases). CDR1 and CDR2 (germline): MDHEN, SYDVKM. The ends were cut back, 8 bases at V and 2 bases at J, with 12 bases in the middle. This CDR3 spans 13 amino acids. Full variable domain (rest looked up from reference TRBV28 and TRBJ2-5): DVKVTQSSRYLVKRTGEKVFLECVQDMDHENMFWYRQDPGLGLRLIYFSYDVKMKEKGDIPEGYSVSREKKERFSLILESASTNQTSMYLCASGTRRQETQYFGPGTRLLVL.

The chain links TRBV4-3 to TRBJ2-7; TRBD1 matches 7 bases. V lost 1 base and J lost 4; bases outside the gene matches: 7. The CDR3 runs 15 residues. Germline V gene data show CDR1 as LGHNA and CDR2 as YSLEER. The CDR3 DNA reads TGCGCCAGCAGCCAAGCCGGGACAGAAACATACGAGCAGTACTTC. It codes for CASSQAGTETYEQYF.

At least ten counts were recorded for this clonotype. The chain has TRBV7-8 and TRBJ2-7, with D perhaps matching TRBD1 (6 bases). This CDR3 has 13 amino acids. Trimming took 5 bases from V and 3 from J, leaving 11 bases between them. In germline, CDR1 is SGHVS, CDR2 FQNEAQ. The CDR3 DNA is TGTGCCAGCAGCGGGACACAGATCTACGAGCAGTACTTC. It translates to CASSGTQIYEQYF. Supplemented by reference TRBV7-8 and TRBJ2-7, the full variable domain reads GAGVSQSPRYKVAKRGQDVALRCDPISGHVSLFWYQQALGQGPEFLTYFQNEAQLDKSGLPSDRFFAERPEGSVSTLKIQRTQQEDSAVYLCASSGTQIYEQYFGPGTRLTVT.

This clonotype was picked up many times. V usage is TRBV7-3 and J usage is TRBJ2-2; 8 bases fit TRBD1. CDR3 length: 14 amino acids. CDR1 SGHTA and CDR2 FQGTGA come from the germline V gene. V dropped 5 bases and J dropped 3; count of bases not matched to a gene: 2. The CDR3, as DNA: TGTGCCAGCAGCCGGGACAGGTACACCGGGGAGCTGTTTTTT. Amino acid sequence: CASSRDRYTGELFF.

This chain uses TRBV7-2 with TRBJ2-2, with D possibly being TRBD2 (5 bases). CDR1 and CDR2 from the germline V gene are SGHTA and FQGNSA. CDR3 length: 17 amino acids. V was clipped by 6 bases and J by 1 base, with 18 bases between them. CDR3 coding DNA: TGTGCCAGCAGTTCCGCCGGGATATGGGGGAACACCGGGGAGCTGTTTTTT. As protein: CASSSAGIWGNTGELFF. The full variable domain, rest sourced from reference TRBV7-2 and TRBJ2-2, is GAGVSQSPSNKVTEKGKDVELRCDPISGHTALYWYRQSLGQGLEFLIYFQGNSAPDKSGLPSDRFSAERTGGSVSTLTIQRTQQEDSAVYLCASSSAGIWGNTGELFFGEGSRLTVL.

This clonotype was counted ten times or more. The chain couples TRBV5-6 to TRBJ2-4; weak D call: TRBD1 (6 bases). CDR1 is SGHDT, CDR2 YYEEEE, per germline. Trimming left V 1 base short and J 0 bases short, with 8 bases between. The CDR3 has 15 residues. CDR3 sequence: CASSLWDKAKNIQYF. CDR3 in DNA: TGTGCCAGCAGCTTGTGGGACAAAGCCAAAAACATTCAGTACTTC.

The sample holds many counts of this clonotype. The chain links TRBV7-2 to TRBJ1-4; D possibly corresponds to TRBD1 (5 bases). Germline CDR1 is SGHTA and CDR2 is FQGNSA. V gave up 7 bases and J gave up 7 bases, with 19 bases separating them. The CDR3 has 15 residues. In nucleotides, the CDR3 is TGTGCCAGCACCAAAAAGGGGCCTCTGAGTGAAAAACTGTTTTTT. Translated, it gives CASTKKGPLSEKLFF.

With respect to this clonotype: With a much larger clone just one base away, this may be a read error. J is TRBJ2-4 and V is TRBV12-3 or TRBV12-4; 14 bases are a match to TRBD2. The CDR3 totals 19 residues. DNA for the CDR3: TGTGCCAGCAGCTTGGACCGACTAGCGGGGGGGAGATTGGGAGATGAGCAGTCCTTC. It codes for CASSLDRLAGGRLGDEQSF.

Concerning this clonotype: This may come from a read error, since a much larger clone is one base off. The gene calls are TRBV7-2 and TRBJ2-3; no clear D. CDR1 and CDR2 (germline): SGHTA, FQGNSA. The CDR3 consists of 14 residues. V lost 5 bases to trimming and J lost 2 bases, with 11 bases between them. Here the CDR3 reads CASSPGGDTDTQYF. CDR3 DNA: TGTGCCAGCAGCCCGGGTGGGGACACAGATACGCAGTATTTT.

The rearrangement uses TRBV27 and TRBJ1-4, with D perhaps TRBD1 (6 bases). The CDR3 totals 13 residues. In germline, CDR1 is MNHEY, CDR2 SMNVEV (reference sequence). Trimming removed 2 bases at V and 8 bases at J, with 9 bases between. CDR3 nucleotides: TGTGCCAGCAGTTTAACAGGGAGGGAAAAACTGTTTTTT. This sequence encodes CASSLTGREKLFF.

The CDR3 DNA reads TGTGCCAGCAGGTCAGGGGGCATGAACACTGAAGCTTTCTTT. This gives the protein CASRSGGMNTEAFF. V is TRBV6-1 and J is TRBJ1-1; TRBD1 matches 8 bases. Germline CDR1 reads MNHNS; CDR2 reads SASEGT. The CDR3 length is 14 residues. V shed 6 bases, J shed 0 bases, and the junction held 3 bases outside the gene matches.

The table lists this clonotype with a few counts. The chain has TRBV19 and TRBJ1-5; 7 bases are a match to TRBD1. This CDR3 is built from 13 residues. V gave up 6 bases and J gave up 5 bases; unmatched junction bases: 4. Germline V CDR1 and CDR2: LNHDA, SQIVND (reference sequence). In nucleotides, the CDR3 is TGTGCCAGTAGGGAGGGGGCGGATCAGCCCCAGCATTTT. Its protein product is CASREGADQPQHF.

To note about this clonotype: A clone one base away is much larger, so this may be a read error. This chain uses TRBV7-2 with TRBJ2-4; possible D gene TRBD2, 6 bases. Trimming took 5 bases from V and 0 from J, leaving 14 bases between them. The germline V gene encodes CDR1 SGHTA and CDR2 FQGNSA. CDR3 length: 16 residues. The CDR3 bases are TGTGCCAGCAGCCCCTTCACTAGCCTAGCCAAAAACATTCAGTACTTC. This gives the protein CASSPFTSLAKNIQYF.

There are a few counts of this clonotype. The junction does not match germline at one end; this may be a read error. CDR3 region: CASSGQHPSLRF. CDR3 bases: TGTGCCAGCAGTGGGCAGCATCCCTCCCTCCGCTTT. This chain joins TRBV6-2 or TRBV6-3 and TRBJ1-6; D gene uncertain. This CDR3 is 12 amino acids long. The germline gives CDR1 MNHEY, CDR2 SVGEGT.

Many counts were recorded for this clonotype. CDR3 nucleotide sequence: TGTGCCAGCAGCGTAGCTTCGGGGCTTTACGAGCAGTACTTC. Translated: CASSVASGLYEQYF. V and J are TRBV9 and TRBJ2-7, with D perhaps TRBD1 or TRBD2 (5 bases each). The CDR3 is made up of 14 amino acids. Germline loops: CDR1 SGDLS, CDR2 YYNGEE. V lost 0 bases and J 4 bases, leaving 11 bases between the germline ends. The variable domain in full, completed from reference TRBV9 and TRBJ2-7, reads DSGVTQTPKHLITATGQRVTLRCSPRSGDLSVYWYQQSLDQGLQFLIQYYNGEERAKGNILERFSAQQFPDLHSELNLSSLELGDSALYFCASSVASGLYEQYFGPGTRLTVT.

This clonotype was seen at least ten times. The CDR3 sequence: CSARGNRGLDNEKLFF. The DNA of the CDR3 is TGCAGTGCTAGGGGAAACAGGGGGCTGGATAATGAAAAACTGTTTTTT. The V and J genes are TRBV20-1 and TRBJ1-4; 9 bases agree with TRBD1. This CDR3 contains 16 residues. Germline lookup yields CDR1 DFQATT and CDR2 SNEGSKA (reference sequence). The V gene end was trimmed by 3 bases and the J gene end by 4 bases; junction bases not matched to a gene: 9.

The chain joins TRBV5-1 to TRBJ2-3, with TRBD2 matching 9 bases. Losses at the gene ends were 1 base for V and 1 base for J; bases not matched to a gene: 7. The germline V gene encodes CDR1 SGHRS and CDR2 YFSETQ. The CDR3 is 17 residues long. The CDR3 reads CASSLTLAGVGTDTQYF. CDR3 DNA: TGCGCCAGCAGCTTGACACTAGCGGGTGTCGGCACAGATACGCAGTATTTT.

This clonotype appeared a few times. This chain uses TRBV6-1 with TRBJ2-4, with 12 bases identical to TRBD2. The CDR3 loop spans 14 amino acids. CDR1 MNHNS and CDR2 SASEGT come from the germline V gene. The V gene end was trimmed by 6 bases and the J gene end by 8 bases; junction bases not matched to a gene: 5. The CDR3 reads CASSRTSGEDIQYF. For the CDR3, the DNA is TGTGCCAGCAGCCGGACTAGCGGGGAAGACATTCAGTACTTC.

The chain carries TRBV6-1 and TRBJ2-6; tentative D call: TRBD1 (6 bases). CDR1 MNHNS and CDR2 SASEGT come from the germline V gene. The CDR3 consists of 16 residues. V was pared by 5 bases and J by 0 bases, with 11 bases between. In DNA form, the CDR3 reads TGTGCCAGCAGTACAACAGGGTACTCTGGGGCCAACGTCCTGACTTTC. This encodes CASSTTGYSGANVLTF.

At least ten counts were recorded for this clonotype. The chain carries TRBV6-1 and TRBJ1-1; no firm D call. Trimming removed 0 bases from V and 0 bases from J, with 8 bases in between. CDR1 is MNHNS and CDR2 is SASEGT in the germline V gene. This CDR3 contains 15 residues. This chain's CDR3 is CASSEAGQLNTEAFF. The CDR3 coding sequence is TGTGCCAGCAGTGAAGCTGGGCAGCTGAACACTGAAGCTTTCTTT.

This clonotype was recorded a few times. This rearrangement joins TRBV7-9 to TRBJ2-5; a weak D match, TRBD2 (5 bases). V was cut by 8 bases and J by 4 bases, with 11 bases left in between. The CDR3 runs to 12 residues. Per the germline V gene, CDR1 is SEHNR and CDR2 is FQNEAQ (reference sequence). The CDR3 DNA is TGTGCCAGCTTGAGGGCGGCAGAGACCCAGTACTTC. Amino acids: CASLRAAETQYF.

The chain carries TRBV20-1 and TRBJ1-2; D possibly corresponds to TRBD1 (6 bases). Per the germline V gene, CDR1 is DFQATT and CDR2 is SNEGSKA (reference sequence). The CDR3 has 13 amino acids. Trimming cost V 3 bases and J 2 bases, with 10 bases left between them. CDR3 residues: CSARGTPNYGYTF. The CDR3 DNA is TGCAGTGCTAGGGGGACACCGAACTATGGCTACACCTTC.

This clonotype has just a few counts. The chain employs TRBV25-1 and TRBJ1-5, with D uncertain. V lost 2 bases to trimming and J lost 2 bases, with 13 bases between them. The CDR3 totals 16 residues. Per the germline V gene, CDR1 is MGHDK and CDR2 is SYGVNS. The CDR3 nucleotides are TGTGCCAGCAGTGAACCCGGACCCGGCGGCAATCAGCCCCAGCATTTT. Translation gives CASSEPGPGGNQPQHF.

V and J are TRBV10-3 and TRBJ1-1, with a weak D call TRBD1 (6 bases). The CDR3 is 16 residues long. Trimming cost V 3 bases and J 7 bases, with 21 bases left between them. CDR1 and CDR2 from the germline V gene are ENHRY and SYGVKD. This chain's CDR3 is CAISDPLKTGILEAFF. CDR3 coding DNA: TGTGCCATCAGTGACCCCCTCAAAACAGGGATCCTTGAAGCTTTCTTT.